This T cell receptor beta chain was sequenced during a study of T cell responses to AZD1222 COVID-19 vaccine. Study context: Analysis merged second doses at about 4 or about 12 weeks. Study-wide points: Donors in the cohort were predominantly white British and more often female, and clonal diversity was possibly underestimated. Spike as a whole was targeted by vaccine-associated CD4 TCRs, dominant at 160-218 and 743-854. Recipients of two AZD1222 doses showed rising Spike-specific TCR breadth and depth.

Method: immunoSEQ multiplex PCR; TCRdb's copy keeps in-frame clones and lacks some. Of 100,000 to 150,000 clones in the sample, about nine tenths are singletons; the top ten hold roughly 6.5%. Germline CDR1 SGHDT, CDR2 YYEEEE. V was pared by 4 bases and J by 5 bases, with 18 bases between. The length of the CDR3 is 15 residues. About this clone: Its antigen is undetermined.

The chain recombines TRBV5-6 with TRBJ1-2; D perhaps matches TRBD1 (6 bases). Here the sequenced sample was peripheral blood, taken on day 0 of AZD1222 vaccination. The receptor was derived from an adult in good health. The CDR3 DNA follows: TGTGCCAGCAGCCCCCTACAGGGCAGCAGTTATGGCTACACCTTC. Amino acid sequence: CASSPLQGSSYGYTF.